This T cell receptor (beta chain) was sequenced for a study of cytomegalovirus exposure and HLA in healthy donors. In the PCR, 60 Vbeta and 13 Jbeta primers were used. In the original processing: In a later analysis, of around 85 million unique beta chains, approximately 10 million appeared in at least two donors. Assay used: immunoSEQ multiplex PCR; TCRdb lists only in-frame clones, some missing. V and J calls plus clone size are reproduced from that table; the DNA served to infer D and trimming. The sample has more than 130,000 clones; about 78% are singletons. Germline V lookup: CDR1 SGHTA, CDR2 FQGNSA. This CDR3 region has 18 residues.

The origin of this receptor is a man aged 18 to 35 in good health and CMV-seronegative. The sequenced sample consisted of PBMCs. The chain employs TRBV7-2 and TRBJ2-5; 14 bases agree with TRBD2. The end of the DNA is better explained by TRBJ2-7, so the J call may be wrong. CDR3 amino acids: CASSLEVTSGRGTYEQYF. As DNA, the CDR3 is TGTGCCAGCAGCTTAGAGGTGACTAGCGGGAGGGGGACCTACGAGCAGTACTTC.